This TCR beta chain is drawn from a study of regulatory T cells in long-lasting Graves disease. This clonotype appeared many times. The antigen remains undetermined. Study-wide results and limits: The TCR repertoire of persistent Graves' patients was less diverse than that of newly diagnosed ones.

Time point specified: persistent/refractory GD, antithyroid drugs over 5 years with positive TRAb. From PBMCs, RNA was extracted and then used to make the TCR library. Researchers made TCR beta libraries by using iRepertoire HTBI primers and running Arm-PCR on CDR3 regions. TCRdb redid the calling of the multiplex PCR reads with MiXCR, one entry per CDR3 protein. Of roughly 500,000 distinct CDR3 sequences listed, about a fifth are singletons. The sequencing here drew on peripheral blood mononuclear cells (PBMCs), taken when the disease was refractory, from a patient treated with antithyroid drugs. This receptor was identified in a female donor with Graves disease.

The CDR3: CASSRQGENQPQHF. The CDR3 nucleotides are TGTGCCAGCAGCAGACAGGGGGAAAATCAGCCCCAGCATTTT. The V and J genes are TRBV11-2 and TRBJ1-5; 9 bases map to TRBD1. Germline V gene lookup returns CDR1 SGHAT and CDR2 FQNNGV. This CDR3 is 14 amino acids long. Trimming removed 5 bases from V and 4 bases from J; junction bases left unmatched: 3.